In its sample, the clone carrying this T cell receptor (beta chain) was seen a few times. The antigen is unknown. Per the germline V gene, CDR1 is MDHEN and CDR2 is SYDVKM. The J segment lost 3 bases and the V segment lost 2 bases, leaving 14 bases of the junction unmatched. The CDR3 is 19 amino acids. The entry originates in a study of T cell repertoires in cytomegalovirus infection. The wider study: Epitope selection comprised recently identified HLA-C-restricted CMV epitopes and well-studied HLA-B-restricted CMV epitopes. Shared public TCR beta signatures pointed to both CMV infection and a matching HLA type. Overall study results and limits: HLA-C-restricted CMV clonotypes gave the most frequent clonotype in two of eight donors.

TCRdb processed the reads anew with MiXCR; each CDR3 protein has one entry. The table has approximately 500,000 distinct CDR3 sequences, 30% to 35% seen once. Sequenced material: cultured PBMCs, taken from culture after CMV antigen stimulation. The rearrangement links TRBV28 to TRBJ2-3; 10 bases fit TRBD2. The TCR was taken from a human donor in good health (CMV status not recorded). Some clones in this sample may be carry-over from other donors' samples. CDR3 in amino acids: CASSLKAGGPYFLTDTQYF. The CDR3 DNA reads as TGTGCCAGCAGTTTAAAAGCGGGAGGGCCCTACTTTCTTACAGATACGCAGTATTTT.